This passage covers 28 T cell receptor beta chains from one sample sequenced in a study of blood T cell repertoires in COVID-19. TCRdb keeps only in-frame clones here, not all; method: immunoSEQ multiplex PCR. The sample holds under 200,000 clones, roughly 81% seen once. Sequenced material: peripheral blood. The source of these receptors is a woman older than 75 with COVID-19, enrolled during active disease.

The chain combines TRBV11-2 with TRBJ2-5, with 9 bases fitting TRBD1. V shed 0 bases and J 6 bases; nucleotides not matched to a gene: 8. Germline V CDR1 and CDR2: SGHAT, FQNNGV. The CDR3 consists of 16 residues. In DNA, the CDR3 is TGTGCCAGCAGCTTAGATCTCGGGACAGGGCTCAAGACCCAGTACTTC. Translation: CASSLDLGTGLKTQYF.

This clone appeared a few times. As DNA, the CDR3 is TGTGCCAGCAGTTACAACCCAGTGTGGTCTGGAAACACCATATATTTT. Protein sequence: CASSYNPVWSGNTIYF. The chain couples TRBV6-6 to TRBJ1-3; no reliable D call. This CDR3 contains 16 residues. V dropped 2 bases and J dropped 1 base, with 12 bases sitting between them. Germline assignment: CDR1 MNHNY and CDR2 SVGAGI (reference sequence).

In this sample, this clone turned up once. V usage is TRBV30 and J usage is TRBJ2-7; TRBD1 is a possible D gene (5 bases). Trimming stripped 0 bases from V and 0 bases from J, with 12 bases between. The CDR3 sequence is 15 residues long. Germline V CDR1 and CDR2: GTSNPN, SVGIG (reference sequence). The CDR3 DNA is TGTGCCTGGAGTGTAGGGGTAGACCCCTCCTACGAGCAGTACTTC. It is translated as CAWSVGVDPSYEQYF.

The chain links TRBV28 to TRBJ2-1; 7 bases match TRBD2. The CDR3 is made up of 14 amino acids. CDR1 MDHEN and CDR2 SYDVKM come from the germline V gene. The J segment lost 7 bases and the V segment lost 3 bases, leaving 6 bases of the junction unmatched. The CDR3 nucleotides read TGTGCCAGCAGTTTGGCGGGAGTGACAAATGAGCAGTTCTTC. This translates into CASSLAGVTNEQFF.

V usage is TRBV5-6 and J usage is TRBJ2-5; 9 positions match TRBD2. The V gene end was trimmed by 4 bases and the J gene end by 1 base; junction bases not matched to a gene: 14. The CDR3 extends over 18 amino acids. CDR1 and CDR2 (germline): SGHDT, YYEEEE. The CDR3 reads CASSPVFAGGPSQETQYF. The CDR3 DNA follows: TGTGCCAGCAGCCCCGTCTTCGCGGGGGGGCCTTCCCAAGAGACCCAGTACTTC.

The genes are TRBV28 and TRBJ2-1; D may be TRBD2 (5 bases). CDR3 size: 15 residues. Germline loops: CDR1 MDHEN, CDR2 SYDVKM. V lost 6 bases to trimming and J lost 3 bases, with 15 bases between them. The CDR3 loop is CASSHEGGYYNEQFF. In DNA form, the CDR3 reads TGTGCCAGCAGCCATGAGGGCGGTTACTACAATGAGCAGTTCTTC.

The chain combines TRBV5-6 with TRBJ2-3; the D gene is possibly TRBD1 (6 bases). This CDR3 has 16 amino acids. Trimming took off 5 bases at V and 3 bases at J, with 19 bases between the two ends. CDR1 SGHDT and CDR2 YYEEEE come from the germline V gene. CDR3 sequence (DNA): TGTGCCAGCAGTTTGACACAGGGTGGGGAAACAGATACGCAGTATTTT. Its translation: CASSLTQGGETDTQYF.

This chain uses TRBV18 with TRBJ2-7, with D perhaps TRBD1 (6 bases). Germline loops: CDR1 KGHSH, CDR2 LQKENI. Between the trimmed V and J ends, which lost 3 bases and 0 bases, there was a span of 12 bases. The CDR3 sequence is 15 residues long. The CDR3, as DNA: TGTGCCAGCTCACCGTACAGGGATACCTCCTACGAGCAGTACTTC. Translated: CASSPYRDTSYEQYF.

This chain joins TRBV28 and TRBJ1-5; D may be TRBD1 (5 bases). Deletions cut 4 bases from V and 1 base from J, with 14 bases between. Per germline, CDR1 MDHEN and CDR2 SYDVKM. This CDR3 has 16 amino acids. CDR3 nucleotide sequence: TGTGCCAGCAGTTCCCCCCCCCGGGGGAGCAATCAGCCCCAGCATTTT. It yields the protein CASSSPPRGSNQPQHF.

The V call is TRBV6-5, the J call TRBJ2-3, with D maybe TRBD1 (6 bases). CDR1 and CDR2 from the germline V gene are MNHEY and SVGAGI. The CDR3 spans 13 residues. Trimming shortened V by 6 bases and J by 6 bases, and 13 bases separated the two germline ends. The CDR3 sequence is CASSPTGLDTQYF. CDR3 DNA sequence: TGTGCCAGCAGCCCAACAGGGCTTGATACGCAGTATTTT.

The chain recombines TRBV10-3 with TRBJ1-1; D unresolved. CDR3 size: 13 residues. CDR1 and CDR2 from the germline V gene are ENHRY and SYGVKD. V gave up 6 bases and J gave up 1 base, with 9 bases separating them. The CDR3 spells CAIRGGPNTEAFF. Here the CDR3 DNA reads TGTGCCATCAGGGGAGGACCGAACACTGAAGCTTTCTTT.

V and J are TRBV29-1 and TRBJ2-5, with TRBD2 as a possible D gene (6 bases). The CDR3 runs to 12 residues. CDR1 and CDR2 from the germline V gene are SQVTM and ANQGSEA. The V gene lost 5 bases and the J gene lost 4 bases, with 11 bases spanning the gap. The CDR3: CSVSQGGETQYF. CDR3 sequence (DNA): TGCAGCGTTTCGCAGGGAGGAGAGACCCAGTACTTC.

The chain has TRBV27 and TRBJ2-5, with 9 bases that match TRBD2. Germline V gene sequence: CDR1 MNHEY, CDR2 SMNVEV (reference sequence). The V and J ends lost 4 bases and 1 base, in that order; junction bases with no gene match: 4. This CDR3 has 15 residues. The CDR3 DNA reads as TGTGCCAGCAGTTGGCTAGCGGGGTTCCAAGAGACCCAGTACTTC. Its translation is CASSWLAGFQETQYF.

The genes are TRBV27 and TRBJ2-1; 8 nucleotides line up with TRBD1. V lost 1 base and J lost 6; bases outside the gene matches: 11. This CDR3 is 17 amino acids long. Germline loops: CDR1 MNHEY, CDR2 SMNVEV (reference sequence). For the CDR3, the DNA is TGTGCCAGCAGTTTATGGGGACAGGCCAGCCCTGGCAATGAGCAGTTCTTC. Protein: CASSLWGQASPGNEQFF.

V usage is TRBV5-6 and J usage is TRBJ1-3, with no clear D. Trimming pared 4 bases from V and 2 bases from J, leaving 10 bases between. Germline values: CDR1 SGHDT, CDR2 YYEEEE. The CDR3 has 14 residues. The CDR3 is CASSPLATGNTIYF. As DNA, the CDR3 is TGTGCCAGCAGCCCCTTAGCCACTGGAAACACCATATATTTT.

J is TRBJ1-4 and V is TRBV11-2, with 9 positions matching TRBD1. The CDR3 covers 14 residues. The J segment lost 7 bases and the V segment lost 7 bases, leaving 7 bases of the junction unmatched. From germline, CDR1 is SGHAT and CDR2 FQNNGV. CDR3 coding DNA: TGTGCCAGCAACGACAGGGGGTTGGGTGAAAAACTGTTTTTT. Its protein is CASNDRGLGEKLFF.

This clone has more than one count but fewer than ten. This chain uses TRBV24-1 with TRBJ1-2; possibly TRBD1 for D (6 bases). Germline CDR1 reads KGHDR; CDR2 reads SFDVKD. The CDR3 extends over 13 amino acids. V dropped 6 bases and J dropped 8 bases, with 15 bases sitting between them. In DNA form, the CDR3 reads TGTGCCACCAGTAGCAGGGGTTCCTGGGGCTACACCTTC. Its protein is CATSSRGSWGYTF.

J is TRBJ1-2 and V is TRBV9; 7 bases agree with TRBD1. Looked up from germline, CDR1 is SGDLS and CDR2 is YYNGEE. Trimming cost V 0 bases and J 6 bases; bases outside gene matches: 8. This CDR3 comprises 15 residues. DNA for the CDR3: TGTGCCAGCAGCGTAGCTACCCCCAGGGGGAATGGCTACACCTTC. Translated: CASSVATPRGNGYTF.

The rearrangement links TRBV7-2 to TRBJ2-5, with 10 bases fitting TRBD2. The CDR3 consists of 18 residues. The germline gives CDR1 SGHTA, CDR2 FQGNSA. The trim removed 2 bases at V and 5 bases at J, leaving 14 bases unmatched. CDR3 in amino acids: CASSLLRLAGVRGETQYF. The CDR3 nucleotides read TGTGCCAGCAGCTTATTAAGGCTAGCGGGAGTCAGGGGGGAGACCCAGTACTTC.

CDR3 DNA sequence: TGTGCCAGCAGTGAATTAGGGGCATTGAATTCACCCCTCCACTTT. This sequence encodes CASSELGALNSPLHF. The chain recombines TRBV6-1 with TRBJ1-6, with D possibly being TRBD1 (5 bases). Germline CDR1 and CDR2: MNHNS and SASEGT. The V and J ends lost 2 bases and 7 bases respectively, with 12 bases between them. The CDR3 runs 15 residues.

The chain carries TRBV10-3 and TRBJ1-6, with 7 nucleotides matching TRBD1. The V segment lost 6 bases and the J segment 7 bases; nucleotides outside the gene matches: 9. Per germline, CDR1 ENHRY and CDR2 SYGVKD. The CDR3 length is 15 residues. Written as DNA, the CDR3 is TGTGCCATCAGCCCAGGACAGGTCTTCAATTCACCCCTCCACTTT. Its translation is CAISPGQVFNSPLHF.

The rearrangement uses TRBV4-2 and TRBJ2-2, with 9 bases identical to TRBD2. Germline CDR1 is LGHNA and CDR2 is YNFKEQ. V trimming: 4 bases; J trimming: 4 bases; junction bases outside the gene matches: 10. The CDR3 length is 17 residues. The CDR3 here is CASSRQFSGSPTGELFF. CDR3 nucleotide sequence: TGTGCCAGCAGCCGACAATTTAGCGGGAGTCCCACCGGGGAGCTGTTTTTT.

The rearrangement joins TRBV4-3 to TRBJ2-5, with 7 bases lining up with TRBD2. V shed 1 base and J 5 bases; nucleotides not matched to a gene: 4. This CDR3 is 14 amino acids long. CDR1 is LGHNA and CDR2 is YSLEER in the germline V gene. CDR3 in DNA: TGCGCCAGCAGCCAAGGTGGCGGGGGTGAGACCCAGTACTTC. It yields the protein CASSQGGGGETQYF.

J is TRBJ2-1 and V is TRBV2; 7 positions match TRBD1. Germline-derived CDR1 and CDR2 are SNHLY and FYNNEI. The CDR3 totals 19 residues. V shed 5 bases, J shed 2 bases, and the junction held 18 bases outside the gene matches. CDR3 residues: CASSIPRTGYVEAYNEQFF. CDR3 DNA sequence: TGTGCCAGCAGTATCCCGAGGACAGGCTATGTCGAGGCCTACAATGAGCAGTTCTTC.

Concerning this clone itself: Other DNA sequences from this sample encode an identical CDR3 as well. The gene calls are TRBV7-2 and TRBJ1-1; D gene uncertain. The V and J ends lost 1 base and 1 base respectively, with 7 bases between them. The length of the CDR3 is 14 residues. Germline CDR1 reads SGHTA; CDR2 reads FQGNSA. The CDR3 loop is CASSLVPGNTEAFF. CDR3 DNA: TGTGCCAGCAGCTTAGTCCCCGGGAACACTGAAGCTTTCTTT.

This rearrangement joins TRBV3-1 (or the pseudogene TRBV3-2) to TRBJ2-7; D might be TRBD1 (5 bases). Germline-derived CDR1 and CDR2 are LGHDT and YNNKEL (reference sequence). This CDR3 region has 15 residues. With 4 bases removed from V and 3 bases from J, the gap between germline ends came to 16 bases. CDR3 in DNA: TGTGCCAGCAGCCCCTTTTCAGGGTCAGGCTACGAGCAGTACTTC. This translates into CASSPFSGSGYEQYF.

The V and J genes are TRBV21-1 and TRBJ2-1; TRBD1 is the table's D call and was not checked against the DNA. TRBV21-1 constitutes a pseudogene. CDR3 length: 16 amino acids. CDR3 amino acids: CASSKVITSSYNEQFF. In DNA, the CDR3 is TGTGCCAGCAGCAAAGTGATAACCAGCTCCTACAATGAGCAGTTCTTC.

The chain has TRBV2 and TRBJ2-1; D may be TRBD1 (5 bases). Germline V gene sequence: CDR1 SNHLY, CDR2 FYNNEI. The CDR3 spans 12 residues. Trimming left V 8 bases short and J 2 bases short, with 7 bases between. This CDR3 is CASETAYNEQFF. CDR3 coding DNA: TGTGCCAGCGAGACAGCCTACAATGAGCAGTTCTTC.